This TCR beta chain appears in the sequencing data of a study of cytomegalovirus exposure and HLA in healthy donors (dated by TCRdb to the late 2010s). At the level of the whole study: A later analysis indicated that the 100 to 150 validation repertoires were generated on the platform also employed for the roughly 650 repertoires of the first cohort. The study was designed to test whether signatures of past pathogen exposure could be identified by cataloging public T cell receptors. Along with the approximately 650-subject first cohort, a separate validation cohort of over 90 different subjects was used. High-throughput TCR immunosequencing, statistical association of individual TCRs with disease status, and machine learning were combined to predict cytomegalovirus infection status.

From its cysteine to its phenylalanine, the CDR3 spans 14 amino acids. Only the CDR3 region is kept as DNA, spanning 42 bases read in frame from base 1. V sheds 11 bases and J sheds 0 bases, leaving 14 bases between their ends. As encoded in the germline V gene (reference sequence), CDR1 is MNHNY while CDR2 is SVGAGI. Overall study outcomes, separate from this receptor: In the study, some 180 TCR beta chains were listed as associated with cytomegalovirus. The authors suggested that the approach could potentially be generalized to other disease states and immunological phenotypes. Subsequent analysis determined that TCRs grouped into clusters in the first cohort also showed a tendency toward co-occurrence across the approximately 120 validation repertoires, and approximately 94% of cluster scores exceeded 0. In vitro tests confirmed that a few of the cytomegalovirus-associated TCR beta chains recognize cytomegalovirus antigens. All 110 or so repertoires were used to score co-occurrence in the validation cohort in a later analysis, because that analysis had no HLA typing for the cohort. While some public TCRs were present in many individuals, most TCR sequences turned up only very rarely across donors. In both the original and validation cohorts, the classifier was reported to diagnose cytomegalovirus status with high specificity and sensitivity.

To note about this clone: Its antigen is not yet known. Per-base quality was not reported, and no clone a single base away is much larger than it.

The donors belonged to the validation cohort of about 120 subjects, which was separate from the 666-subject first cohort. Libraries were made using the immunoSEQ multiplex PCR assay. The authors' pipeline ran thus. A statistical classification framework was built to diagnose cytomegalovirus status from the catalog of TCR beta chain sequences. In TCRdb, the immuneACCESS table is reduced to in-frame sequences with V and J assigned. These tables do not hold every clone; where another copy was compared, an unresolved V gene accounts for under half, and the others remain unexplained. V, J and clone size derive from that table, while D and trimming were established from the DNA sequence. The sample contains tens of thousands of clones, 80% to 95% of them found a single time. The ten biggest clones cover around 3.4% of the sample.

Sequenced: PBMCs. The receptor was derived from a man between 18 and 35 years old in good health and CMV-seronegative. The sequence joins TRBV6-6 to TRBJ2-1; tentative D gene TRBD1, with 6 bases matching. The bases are TGTGCCTCAGCAGGGGTCAGCTCCTACAATGAGCAGTTCTTC. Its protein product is CASAGVSSYNEQFF.